This T cell receptor (beta chain) was documented in a study of blood T cell repertoires in COVID-19. Study-wide context: Material from acute and convalescent COVID-19 was sourced from the United States, Italy and Spain. Sample material is recorded as cDNA or gDNA derived from T cells, B-cell-depleted T cells, or PBMCs.

Patients from Seattle were sampled longitudinally, starting during active infection. In the source study's methods: Reference gene primer amplification yielded estimated nucleated cell counts. Generated by immunoSEQ multiplex PCR, the TCRdb table keeps only in-frame clones and is missing some. V, J and clone size are those of that table, while D and trimming were read from the DNA. The profile shows hundreds of thousands of clones, approximately 90% of them singletons. The CDR3 spans 15 residues. Germline V CDR1 and CDR2: MDHEN, SYDVKM. The V gene end was trimmed by 3 bases and the J gene end by 3 bases; junction bases not matched to a gene: 7.

Sequenced sample: peripheral blood. This sequence was found in a man aged 55 to 70 with COVID-19, enrolled during active disease. The rearrangement joins TRBV28 to TRBJ2-7, with TRBD2 identical over 8 bases. The CDR3 loop reads CASSFSREVDYEQYF. The CDR3 DNA reads TGTGCCAGCAGTTTTTCGCGGGAGGTTGACTACGAGCAGTACTTC.